Listed below are T cell receptor beta chains from one sample, sequenced in a study of blood T cell repertoires in COVID-19. Assay: immunoSEQ multiplex PCR; the TCRdb copy retains only in-frame clones and omits some. The data contain about 270,000 clones, roughly nine tenths of them singletons. Sample: peripheral blood. These receptors were obtained from a woman aged 60-75 years who had recovered from COVID-19. Each CDR3 is given with its conserved first and last residue. The D gene is left open where the match is weak. The size entry is marked missing in some rows and otherwise reads once, few, many or a size class.

V gene	D gene	J gene	clone size	CDR3 DNA	CDR3 protein
TRBV9	TRBD1	TRBJ1-6	NA	TGTGCCAGCAGCCCTCGGGACAGGGGGATGGCAAATTCACCCCTCCACTTT	CASSPRDRGMANSPLHF
TRBV19	TRBD1	TRBJ1-2	NA	TGTGCCAGTAGTATCAGACAGGGCCGCTACACCTTC	CASSIRQGRYTF
TRBV5-1	TRBD2	TRBJ2-3	NA	TGCGCCAGCAGCTTTGGGAGGGCAGATACGCAGTATTTT	CASSFGRADTQYF
TRBV5-1	TRBD1	TRBJ1-6	NA	TGCGCCAGCAGCTTGGCCGGGACAGGATATTCACCCCTCCACTTT	CASSLAGTGYSPLHF
TRBV9	TRBD1	TRBJ1-1	few	TGTGCCAGCAGCCCCCTAGGGGGCAGGGCGAACACTGAAGCTTTCTTT	CASSPLGGRANTEAFF
TRBV6-4	NA	TRBJ1-5	NA	TGTGCCAGCAGTTTGGCCTCTAATCAGCCCCAGCATTTT	CASSLASNQPQHF
TRBV7-9	NA	TRBJ1-1	NA	TGTGCCAGCAGCTCGACGGGATACGAGAGGTCCGACACTGAAGCTTTCTTT	CASSSTGYERSDTEAFF
TRBV7-9	TRBD1	TRBJ2-3	NA	TGTGCCAGCAGCTTAAATACAGGGGGCTCAGATACGCAGTATTTT	CASSLNTGGSDTQYF
TRBV4-3	NA	TRBJ2-5	once	TGCGCCAGCAGCCAAGGGGCCGCGGGCGCCCAAGAGACCCAGTACTTC	CASSQGAAGAQETQYF
TRBV19	NA	TRBJ1-3	NA	TGTGCCAGTAGTACCATCGCAGGGTCTGGAAACACCATATATTTT	CASSTIAGSGNTIYF
TRBV28	TRBD1	TRBJ1-1	NA	TGTGCCAGCAGTACCCCAGGGGGCAAGAACACTGAAGCTTTCTTT	CASSTPGGKNTEAFF
TRBV6-5	NA	TRBJ1-6	NA	TGTGCCAGCACCAAGAGCTATAATTCACCCCTCCACTTT	CASTKSYNSPLHF
TRBV2	NA	TRBJ1-6	NA	TGTGCCAGAGGGGGACAACTAAACTATAATTCACCCCTCCACTTT	CARGGQLNYNSPLHF